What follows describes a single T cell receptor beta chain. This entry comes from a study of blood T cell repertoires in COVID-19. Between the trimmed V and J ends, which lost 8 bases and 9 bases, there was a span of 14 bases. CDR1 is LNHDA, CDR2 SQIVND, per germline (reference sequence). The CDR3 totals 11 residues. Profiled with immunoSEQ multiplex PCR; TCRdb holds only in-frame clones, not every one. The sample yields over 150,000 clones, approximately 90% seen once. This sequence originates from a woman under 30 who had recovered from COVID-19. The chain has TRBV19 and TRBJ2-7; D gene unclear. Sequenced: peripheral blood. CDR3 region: CASLASRGQYV. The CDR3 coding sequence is TGTGCCAGTCTGGCCAGCCGAGGGCAGTACGTC.